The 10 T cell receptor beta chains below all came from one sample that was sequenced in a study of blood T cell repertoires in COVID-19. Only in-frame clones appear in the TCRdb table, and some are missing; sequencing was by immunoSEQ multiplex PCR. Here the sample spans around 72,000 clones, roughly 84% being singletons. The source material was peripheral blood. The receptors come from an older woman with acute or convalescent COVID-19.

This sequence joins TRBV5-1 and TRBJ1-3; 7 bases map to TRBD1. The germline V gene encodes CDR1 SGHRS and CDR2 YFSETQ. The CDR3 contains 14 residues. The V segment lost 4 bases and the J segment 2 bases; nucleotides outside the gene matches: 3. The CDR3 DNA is TGCGCCAGCAGCCGGGACAGTCCTGGAAACACCATATATTTT. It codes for CASSRDSPGNTIYF.

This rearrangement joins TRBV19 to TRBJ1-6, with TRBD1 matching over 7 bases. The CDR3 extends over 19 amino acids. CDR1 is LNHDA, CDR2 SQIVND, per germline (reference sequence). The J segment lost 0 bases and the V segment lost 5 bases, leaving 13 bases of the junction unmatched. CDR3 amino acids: CASSGRTTGESSYNSPLHF. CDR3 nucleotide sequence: TGTGCCAGTAGTGGGAGGACCACAGGGGAAAGCTCCTATAATTCACCCCTCCACTTT.

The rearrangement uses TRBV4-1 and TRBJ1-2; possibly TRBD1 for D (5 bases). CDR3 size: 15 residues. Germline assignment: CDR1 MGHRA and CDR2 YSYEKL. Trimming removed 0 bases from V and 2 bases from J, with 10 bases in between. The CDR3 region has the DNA TGCGCCAGCAGCCAAGATTGGCAGGGCAACTATGGCTACACCTTC. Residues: CASSQDWQGNYGYTF.

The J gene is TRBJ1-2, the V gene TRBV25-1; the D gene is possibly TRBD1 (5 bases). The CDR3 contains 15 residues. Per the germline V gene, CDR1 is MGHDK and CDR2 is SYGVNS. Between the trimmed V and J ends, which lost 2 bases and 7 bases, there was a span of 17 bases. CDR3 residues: CASSEAGGRVGGYTF. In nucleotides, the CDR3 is TGTGCCAGCAGTGAAGCCGGCGGCAGGGTGGGTGGCTACACCTTC.

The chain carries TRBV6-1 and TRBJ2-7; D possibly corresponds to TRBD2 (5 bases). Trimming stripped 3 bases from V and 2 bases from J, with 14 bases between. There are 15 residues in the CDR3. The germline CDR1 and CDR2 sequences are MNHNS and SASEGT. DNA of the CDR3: TGTGCCAGCAGTGACCCCGGGCGGGTAACCTACGAGCAGTACTTC. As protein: CASSDPGRVTYEQYF.

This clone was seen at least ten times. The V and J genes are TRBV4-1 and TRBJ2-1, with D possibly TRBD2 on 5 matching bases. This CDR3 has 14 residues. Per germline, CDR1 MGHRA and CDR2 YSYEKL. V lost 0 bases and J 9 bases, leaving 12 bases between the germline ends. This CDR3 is CASSQDRGLSEQFF. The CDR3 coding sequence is TGCGCCAGCAGCCAAGATCGCGGGTTGAGTGAGCAGTTCTTC.

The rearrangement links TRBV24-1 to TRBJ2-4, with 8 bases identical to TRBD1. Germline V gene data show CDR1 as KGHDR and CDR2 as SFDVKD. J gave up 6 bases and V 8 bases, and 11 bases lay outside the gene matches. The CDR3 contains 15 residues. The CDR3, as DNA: TGTGCCACCACTGTCCCCAGGGGGCGTCTAAACATTCAGTACTTC. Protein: CATTVPRGRLNIQYF.

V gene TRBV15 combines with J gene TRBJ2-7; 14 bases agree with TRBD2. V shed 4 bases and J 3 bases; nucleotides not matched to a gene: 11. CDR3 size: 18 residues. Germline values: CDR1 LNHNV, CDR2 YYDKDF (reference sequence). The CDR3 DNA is TGTGCCACCAGCATTACCGGGACTAGCGGGGGATGGGGCTACGAGCAGTACTTC. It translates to CATSITGTSGGWGYEQYF.

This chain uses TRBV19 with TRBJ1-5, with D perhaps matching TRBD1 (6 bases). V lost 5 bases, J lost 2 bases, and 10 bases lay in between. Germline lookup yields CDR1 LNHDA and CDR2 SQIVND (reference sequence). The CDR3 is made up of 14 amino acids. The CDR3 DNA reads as TGTGCCAGTAGTGAGGGGGTCCGCAATCAGCCCCAGCATTTT. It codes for CASSEGVRNQPQHF.

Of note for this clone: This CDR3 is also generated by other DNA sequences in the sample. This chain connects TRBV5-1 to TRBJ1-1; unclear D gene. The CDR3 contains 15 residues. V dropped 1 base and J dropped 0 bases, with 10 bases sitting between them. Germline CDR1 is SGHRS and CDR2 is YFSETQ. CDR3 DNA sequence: TGCGCCAGCAGCTTGAGCGGGAGCATGAACACTGAAGCTTTCTTT. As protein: CASSLSGSMNTEAFF. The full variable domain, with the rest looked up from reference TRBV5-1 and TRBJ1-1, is KAGVTQTPRYLIKTRGQQVTLSCSPISGHRSVSWYQQTPGQGLQFLFEYFSETQRNKGNFPGRFSGRQFSNSRSEMNVSTLELGDSALYLCASSLSGSMNTEAFFGQGTRLTVV.